This T cell receptor beta chain was retrieved from a study of blood T cell repertoires in COVID-19. Overall study context: Specimens from acute and convalescent COVID-19 originated in the United States, Italy and Spain.

The V segment lost 2 bases and the J segment 4 bases; nucleotides outside the gene matches: 18. Germline CDR1 GTSNPN, CDR2 SVGIG (reference sequence). This CDR3 is 18 amino acids long. Some clones are missing from TCRdb's copy, which holds only in-frame ones; the method was immunoSEQ multiplex PCR. The sample gives under 250,000 clones, about 86% of which show up once; less than 3.5% is in the top ten. This TCR came from a man in his fifties with active or convalescent COVID-19. The sequencing sample was made of peripheral blood. The rearrangement joins TRBV30 to TRBJ2-5; 8 nucleotides agree with TRBD2. The CDR3 loop is CAWSSFHGLAGGGETQYF. In DNA, the CDR3 is TGTGCCTGGAGTAGCTTCCACGGACTAGCAGGAGGGGGAGAGACCCAGTACTTC.